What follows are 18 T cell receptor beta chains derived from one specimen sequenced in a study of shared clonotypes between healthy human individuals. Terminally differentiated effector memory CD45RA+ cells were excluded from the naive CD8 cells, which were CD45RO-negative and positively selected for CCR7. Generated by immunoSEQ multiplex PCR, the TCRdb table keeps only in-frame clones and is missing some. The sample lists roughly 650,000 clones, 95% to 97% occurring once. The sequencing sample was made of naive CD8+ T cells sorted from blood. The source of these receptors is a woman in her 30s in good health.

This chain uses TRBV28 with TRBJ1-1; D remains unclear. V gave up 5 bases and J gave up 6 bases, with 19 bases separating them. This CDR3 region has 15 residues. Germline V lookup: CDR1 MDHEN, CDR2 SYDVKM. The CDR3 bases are TGTGCCAGCAGTCCCTTTCCGGGGAACACAGCTGAAGCTTTCTTT. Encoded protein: CASSPFPGNTAEAFF.

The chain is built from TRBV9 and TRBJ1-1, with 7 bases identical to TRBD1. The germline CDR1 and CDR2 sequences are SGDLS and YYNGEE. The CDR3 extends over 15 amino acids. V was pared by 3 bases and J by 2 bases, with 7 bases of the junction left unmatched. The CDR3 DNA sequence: TGTGCCAGCAGCGCCCACGACAGGGCCAACACTGAAGCTTTCTTT. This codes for CASSAHDRANTEAFF.

DNA of the CDR3: TGTGCCAGCAGCTCAACACGTGAAGCTTTCTTT. As protein: CASSSTREAFF. The chain links TRBV7-9 to TRBJ1-1; D is unclear. CDR1 is SEHNR and CDR2 is FQNEAQ in the germline V gene (reference sequence). The CDR3 totals 11 residues. Trimming removed 4 bases at V and 7 bases at J, with 7 bases between.

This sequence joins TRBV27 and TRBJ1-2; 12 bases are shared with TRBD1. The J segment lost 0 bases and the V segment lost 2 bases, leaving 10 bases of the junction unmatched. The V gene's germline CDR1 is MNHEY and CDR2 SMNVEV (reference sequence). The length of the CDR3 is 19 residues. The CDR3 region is CASSLGPGTGGRPNYGYTF. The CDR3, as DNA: TGTGCCAGCAGTTTAGGCCCGGGGACAGGGGGCAGGCCTAACTATGGCTACACCTTC.

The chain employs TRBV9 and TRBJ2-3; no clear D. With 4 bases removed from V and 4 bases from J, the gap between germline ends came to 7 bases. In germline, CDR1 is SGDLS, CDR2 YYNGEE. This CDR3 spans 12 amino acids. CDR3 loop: CASSSYPDTQYF. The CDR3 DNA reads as TGTGCCAGCAGCTCATATCCAGATACGCAGTATTTT.

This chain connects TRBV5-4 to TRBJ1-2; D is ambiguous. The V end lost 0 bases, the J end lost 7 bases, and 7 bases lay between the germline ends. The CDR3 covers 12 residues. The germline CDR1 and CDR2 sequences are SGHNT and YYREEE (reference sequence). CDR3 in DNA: TGTGCCAGCAGCTTGGGTGGGGTTGGCTACACCTTC. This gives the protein CASSLGGVGYTF.

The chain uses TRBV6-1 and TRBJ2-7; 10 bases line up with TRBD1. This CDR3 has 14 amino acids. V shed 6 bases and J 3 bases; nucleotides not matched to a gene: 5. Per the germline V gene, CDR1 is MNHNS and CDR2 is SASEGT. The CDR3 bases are TGTGCCAGCAGGGGGACAGGGGCTTACTACGAGCAGTACTTC. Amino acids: CASRGTGAYYEQYF.

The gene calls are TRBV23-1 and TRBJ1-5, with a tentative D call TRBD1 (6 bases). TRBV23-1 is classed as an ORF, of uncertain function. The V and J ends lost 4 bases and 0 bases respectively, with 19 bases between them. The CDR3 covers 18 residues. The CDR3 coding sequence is TGCGCCAGCAGTCTGGCACGTGAGAGGGGGAATAGCAATCAGCCCCAGCATTTT. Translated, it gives CASSLARERGNSNQPQHF.

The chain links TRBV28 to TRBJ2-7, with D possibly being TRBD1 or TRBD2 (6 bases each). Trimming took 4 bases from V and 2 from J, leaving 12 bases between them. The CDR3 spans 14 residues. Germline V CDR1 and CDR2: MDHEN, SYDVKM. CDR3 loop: CASSYGGTTYEQYF. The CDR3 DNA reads TGTGCCAGCAGTTACGGCGGGACAACCTACGAGCAGTACTTC. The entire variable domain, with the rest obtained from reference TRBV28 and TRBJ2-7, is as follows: DVKVTQSSRYLVKRTGEKVFLECVQDMDHENMFWYRQDPGLGLRLIYFSYDVKMKEKGDIPEGYSVSREKKERFSLILESASTNQTSMYLCASSYGGTTYEQYFGPGTRLTVT.

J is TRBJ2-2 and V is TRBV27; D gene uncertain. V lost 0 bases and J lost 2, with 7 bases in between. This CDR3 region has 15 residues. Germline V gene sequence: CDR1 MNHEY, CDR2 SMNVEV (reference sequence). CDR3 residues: CASSLSVANTGELFF. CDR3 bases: TGTGCCAGCAGTTTATCGGTCGCAAACACCGGGGAGCTGTTTTTT.

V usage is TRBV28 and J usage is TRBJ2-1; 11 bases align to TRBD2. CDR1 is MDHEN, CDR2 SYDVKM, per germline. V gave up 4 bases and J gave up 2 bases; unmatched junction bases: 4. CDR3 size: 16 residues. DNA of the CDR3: TGTGCCAGCAGTTCGACTAGCGGGAACCCCTACAATGAGCAGTTCTTC. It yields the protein CASSSTSGNPYNEQFF.

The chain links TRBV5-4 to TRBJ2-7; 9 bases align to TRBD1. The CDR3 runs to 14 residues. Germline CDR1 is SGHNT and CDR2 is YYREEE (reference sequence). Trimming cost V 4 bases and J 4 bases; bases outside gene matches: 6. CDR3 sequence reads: CASSTRQGGYEQYF. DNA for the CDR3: TGTGCCAGCAGCACCAGACAGGGGGGTTACGAGCAGTACTTC.

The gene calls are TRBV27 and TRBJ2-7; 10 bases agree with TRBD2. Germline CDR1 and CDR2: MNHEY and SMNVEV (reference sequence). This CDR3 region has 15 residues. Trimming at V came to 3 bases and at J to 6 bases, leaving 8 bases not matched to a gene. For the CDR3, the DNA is TGTGCCAGCAGTTTTTTGGCTAGCGGGAGAGGCGAGCAGTACTTC. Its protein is CASSFLASGRGEQYF.

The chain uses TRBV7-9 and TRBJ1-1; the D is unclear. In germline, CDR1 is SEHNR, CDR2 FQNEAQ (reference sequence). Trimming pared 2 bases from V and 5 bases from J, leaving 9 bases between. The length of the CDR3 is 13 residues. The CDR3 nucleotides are TGTGCCAGCAGCTTATCTCCAAGAACTGAAGCTTTCTTT. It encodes CASSLSPRTEAFF. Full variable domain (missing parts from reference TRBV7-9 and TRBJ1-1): DTGVSQNPRHKITKRGQNVTFRCDPISEHNRLYWYRQTLGQGPEFLTYFQNEAQLEKSRLLSDRFSAERPKGSFSTLEIQRTEQGDSAMYLCASSLSPRTEAFFGQGTRLTVV.

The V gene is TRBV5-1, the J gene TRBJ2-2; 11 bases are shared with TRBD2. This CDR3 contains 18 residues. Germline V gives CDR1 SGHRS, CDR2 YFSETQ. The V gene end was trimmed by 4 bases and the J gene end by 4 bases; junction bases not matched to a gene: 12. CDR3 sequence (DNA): TGCGCCAGCAGCGGGGAGATTTTAGCGGGAGGGCCCACCGGGGAGCTGTTTTTT. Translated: CASSGEILAGGPTGELFF.

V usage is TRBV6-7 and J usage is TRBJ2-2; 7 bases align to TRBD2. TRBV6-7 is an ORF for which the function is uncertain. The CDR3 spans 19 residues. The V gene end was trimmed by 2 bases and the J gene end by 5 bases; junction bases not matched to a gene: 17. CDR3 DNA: TGTGCCAGCAGTTACGGGGCTGGCGGGAGAGGTTTTTGTACCGGGGAGCTGTTTTTT. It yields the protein CASSYGAGGRGFCTGELFF.

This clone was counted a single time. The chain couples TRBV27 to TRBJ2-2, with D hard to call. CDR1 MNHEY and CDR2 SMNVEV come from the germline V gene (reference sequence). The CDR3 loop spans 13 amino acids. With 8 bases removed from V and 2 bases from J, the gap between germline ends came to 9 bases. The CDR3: CASADLNTGELFF. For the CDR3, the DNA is TGTGCCAGCGCTGATCTAAACACCGGGGAGCTGTTTTTT.

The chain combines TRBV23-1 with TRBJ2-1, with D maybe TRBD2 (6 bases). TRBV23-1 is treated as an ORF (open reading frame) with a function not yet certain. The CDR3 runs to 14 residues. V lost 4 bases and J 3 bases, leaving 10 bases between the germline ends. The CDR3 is CASSLAEGYNEQFF. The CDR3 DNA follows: TGCGCCAGCAGTCTAGCGGAGGGCTACAATGAGCAGTTCTTC.